These 10 T cell receptor beta chains were all obtained from the same sample, sequenced in a study of cytomegalovirus exposure and HLA in healthy donors. 13 Jbeta primers and 60 Vbeta primers were used for the PCR. Clones were sequenced by immunoSEQ multiplex PCR, and TCRdb holds only the in-frame ones, with some missing. The specimen's table records about 150,000 clones. What was sequenced was PBMCs. Source of these receptors: a young man in good health and CMV-seronegative.

This rearrangement joins TRBV10-3 to TRBJ2-3; 13 nucleotides line up with TRBD2. V lost 4 bases to trimming and J lost 0 bases; unmatched junction nucleotides: 16. The length of the CDR3 is 21 residues. From germline, CDR1 is ENHRY and CDR2 SYGVKD. CDR3 nucleotides: TGTGCCATCAGTGTACTTCCGGGACTAGCGGGACTCCTATCGAGCACAGATACGCAGTATTTT. Translating gives CAISVLPGLAGLLSSTDTQYF.

V is TRBV13 and J is TRBJ2-7, with TRBD1 identical over 9 bases. The CDR3 is 16 residues long. V shed 5 bases, J shed 0 bases, and the junction held 8 bases outside the gene matches. CDR1 is PRHDT and CDR2 is FYEKMQ in the germline V gene (reference sequence). As DNA, the CDR3 is TGTGCCAGCAGCCCTAAGGGGACAGGGAGCTCCTACGAGCAGTACTTC. Its translation is CASSPKGTGSSYEQYF.

The CDR3 region is CASSRDRGGELFF. Written as DNA, the CDR3 is TGTGCCAGCAGTCGAGACAGGGGCGGGGAGCTGTTTTTT. The chain uses TRBV5-4 and TRBJ2-2; TRBD1 aligns across 8 bases. Germline loops: CDR1 SGHNT, CDR2 YYREEE (reference sequence). CDR3 length: 13 amino acids. With V trimmed by 5 bases and J by 7 bases, 4 bases remained unmatched.

About this clone: One end of the junction does not line up with germline, which may come from a read error. This specimen includes other DNA sequences encoding the same CDR3. The CDR3, as DNA: TGCGCCTGGAGTGTGCCGTGGACTAGCGGGAGCCGGTCGAATGAGCAGTTCTTC. It codes for CAWSVPWTSGSRSNEQFF. The chain recombines TRBV30 with TRBJ2-1, with 13 bases fitting TRBD2. The CDR3 extends over 18 amino acids. Germline CDR1 and CDR2: GTSNPN and SVGIG (reference sequence).

The chain combines TRBV19 with TRBJ2-2, with 7 bases that match TRBD2. The ends lost 4 bases at V and 1 base at J; junction bases unmatched: 0. The CDR3 runs 14 residues. CDR1 and CDR2 (germline): LNHDA, SQIVND (reference sequence). The CDR3 nucleotides are TGTGCCAGTAGTAGCGGGAGGAACACCGGGGAGCTGTTTTTT. Its translation is CASSSGRNTGELFF.

The chain carries TRBV4-3 and TRBJ2-3; 7 nucleotides match TRBD2. The CDR3 covers 16 residues. Germline CDR1 and CDR2: LGHNA and YSLEER. After removal of 0 bases from V and 5 bases from J, the junction contained 8 bases not matched to a gene. The CDR3 nucleotides are TGCGCCAGCAGCCAAGATTTCGGGGGGAAGGTAGATACGCAGTATTTT. Translating it yields CASSQDFGGKVDTQYF.

The CDR3 DNA sequence: TGCGCCAGCAGACCCCCCGGACAGGGGTGGGAGCAGTACTTC. Translation: CASRPPGQGWEQYF. The chain is built from TRBV4-1 and TRBJ2-7; 9 bases match TRBD1. CDR1 is MGHRA and CDR2 is YSYEKL in the germline V gene. Unmatched junction bases numbered 10, after V lost 6 bases and J lost 7 bases. This CDR3 has 14 residues.

The rearrangement joins TRBV15 to TRBJ2-3; 8 bases map to TRBD2. This CDR3 contains 16 residues. From germline, CDR1 is LNHNV and CDR2 YYDKDF (reference sequence). Trimming took 0 bases from V and 6 from J; bases not matched to a gene: 8. The CDR3 DNA is TGTGCCACCAGCAGAGATTATAACGGGAGGGATGATACGCAGTATTTT. This encodes CATSRDYNGRDDTQYF.

This chain connects TRBV15 to TRBJ1-3; D is unclear. V lost 1 base and J 4 bases, leaving 5 bases between the germline ends. The CDR3 consists of 13 residues. CDR1 LNHNV and CDR2 YYDKDF come from the germline V gene (reference sequence). The DNA for the CDR3 is TGTGCCACCAGCAGAGCGTTGGGAAACACCATATATTTT. Protein: CATSRALGNTIYF. Together with reference TRBV15 and TRBJ1-3, the CDR3 gives the full variable domain: DAMVIQNPRYQVTQFGKPVTLSCSQTLNHNVMYWYQQKSSQAPKLLFHYYDKDFNNEADTPDNFQSRRPNTSFCFLDIRSPGLGDTAMYLCATSRALGNTIYFGEGSWLTVV.

About this clone itself: Other DNA sequences of this sample code for an identical CDR3. The rearrangement joins TRBV28 to TRBJ1-4; a weak D match, TRBD1 (5 bases). This CDR3 region has 12 residues. Trimming pared 6 bases from V and 7 bases from J, leaving 9 bases between. CDR1 and CDR2 from the germline V gene are MDHEN and SYDVKM. CDR3 sequence (DNA): TGTGCCAGCAGCTGGGGCGGTGAAAAACTGTTTTTT. Encoded protein: CASSWGGEKLFF.